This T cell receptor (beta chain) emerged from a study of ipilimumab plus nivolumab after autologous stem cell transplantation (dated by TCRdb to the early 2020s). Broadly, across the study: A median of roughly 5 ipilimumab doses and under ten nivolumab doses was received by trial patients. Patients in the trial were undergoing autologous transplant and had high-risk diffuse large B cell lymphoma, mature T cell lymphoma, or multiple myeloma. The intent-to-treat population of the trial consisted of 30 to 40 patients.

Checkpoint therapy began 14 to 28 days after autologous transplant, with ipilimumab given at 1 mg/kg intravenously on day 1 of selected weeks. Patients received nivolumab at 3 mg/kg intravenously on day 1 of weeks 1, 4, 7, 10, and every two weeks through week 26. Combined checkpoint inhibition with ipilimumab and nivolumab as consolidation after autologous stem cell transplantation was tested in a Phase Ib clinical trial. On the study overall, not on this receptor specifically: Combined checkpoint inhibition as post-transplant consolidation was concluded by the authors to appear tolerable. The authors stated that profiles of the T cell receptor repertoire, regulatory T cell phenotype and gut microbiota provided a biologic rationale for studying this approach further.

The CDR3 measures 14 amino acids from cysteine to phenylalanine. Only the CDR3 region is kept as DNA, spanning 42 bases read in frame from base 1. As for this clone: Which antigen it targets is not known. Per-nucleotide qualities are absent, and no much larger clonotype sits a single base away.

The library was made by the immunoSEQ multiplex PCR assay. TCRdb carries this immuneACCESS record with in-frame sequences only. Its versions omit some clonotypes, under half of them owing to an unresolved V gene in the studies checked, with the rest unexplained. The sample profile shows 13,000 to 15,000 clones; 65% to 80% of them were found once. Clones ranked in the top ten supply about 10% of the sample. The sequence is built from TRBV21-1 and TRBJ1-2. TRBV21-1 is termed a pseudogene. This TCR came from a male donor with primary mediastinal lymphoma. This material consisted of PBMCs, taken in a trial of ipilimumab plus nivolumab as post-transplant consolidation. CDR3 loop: CASSKKTGSYGYTF. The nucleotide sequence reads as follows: TGTGCCAGCAGCAAGAAAACCGGGTCCTATGGCTACACCTTC.